One and the same sample provided the 4 T cell receptor beta chains below, sequenced in a study of blood T cells in healthy people across ages. A second PCR of roughly 7 to 11 cycles used a sample-barcoded 5' primer and a J-beta primer mix. Via MiXCR, TCRdb re-called the 5' RACE reads, giving one row per CDR3 protein. The sample has 1.5 million to 2 million distinct CDR3 sequences, 28% seen once; the top ten hold less than 9.5%. The sample taken for sequencing was blood. These TCRs come from a woman between 25 and 40 years old in good health.

This clonotype came up many times. This rearrangement joins TRBV5-1 to TRBJ2-7; weak D call: TRBD1 (5 bases). The germline V gene encodes CDR1 SGHRS and CDR2 YFSETQ. This CDR3 is 15 amino acids long. Trimming pared 4 bases from V and 1 base from J, leaving 15 bases between. The CDR3 DNA follows: TGCGCCAGCAGCACCGGCACACCAGGGTCCTACGAGCAGTACTTC. It is translated as CASSTGTPGSYEQYF.

This clonotype has only a few counts. V usage is TRBV7-2 and J usage is TRBJ2-7, with TRBD2 identical over 9 bases. CDR1 and CDR2 (germline): SGHTA, FQGNSA. This CDR3 is built from 15 residues. Trimming removed 5 bases from V and 5 bases from J; junction bases left unmatched: 10. The CDR3 DNA follows: TGTGCCAGCAGCCAATCCCTTAGCGGGAGTGACGAGCAGTACTTC. Its translation is CASSQSLSGSDEQYF.

The rearrangement links TRBV21-1 to TRBJ1-6; no check of the table's D call, TRBD1, against the DNA was made. TRBV21-1 is recorded as a pseudogene. The CDR3 consists of 14 residues. The CDR3 protein is CASSVQGNNSPLHF. The CDR3 bases are TGTGCCAGCAGCGTACAGGGTAATAATTCACCCCTCCACTTT.

A few counts support this clonotype. The chain links TRBV7-2 to TRBJ1-2; D remains ambiguous. This CDR3 region has 13 residues. CDR1 is SGHTA and CDR2 is FQGNSA in the germline V gene. Trimming shortened V by 2 bases and J by 4 bases, and 8 bases separated the two germline ends. CDR3 sequence (DNA): TGTGCCAGCAGCTTACAGACTTGCTATGGCTACACCTTC. Translated: CASSLQTCYGYTF.